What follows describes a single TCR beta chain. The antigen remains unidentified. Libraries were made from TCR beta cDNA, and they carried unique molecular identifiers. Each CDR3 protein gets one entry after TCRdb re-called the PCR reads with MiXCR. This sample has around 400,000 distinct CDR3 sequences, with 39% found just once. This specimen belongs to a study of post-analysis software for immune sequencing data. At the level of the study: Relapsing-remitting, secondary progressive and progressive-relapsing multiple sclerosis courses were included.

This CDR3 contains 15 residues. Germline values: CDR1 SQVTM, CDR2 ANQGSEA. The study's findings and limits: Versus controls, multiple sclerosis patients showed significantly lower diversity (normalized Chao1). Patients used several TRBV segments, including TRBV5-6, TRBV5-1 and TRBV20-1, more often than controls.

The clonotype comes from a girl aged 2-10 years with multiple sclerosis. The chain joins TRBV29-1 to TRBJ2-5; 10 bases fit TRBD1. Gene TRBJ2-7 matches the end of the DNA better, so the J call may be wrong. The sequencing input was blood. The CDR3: CSVEDRGTGAGEQYF. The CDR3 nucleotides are TGCAGCGTTGAAGATCGCGGGACAGGGGCTGGCGAGCAGTACTTC.